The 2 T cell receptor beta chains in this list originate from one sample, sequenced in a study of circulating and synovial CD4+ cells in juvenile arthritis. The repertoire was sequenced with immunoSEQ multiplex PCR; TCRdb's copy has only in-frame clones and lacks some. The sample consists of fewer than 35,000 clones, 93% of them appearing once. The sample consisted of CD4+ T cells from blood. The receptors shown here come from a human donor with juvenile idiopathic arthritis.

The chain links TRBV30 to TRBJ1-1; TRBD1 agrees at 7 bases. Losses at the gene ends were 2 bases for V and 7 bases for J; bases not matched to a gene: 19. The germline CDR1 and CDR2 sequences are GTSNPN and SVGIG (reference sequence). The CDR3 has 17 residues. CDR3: CAWSPPLWGQPPYEAFF. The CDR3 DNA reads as TGTGCCTGGAGTCCACCCCTCTGGGGACAGCCTCCATATGAAGCTTTCTTT.

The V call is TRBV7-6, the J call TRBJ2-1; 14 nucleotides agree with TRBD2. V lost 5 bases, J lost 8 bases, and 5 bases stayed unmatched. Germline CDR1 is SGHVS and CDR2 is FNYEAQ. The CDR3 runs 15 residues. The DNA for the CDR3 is TGTGCCAGCAGCACCCAGACTAGCGGGAGGGATGAGCAGTTCTTC. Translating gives CASSTQTSGRDEQFF. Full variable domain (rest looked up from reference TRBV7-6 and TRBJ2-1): GAGVSQSPRYKVTKRGQDVALRCDPISGHVSLYWYRQALGQGPEFLTYFNYEAQQDKSGLPNDRFSAERPEGSISTLTIQRTEQRDSAMYRCASSTQTSGRDEQFFGPGTRLTVL.